The clone carrying this T cell receptor (beta chain) was counted between two and nine times. The entry originates in a study of blood T cell repertoires in COVID-19. Study summary: Some COVID-19 samples were acute and others convalescent; all came from the United States, Italy and Spain. Sample material is recorded as cDNA or gDNA derived from T cells, B-cell-depleted T cells, or PBMCs.

Seattle enrolled patients during active infection and tracked them longitudinally. Authors' data handling: Estimates of nucleated cell counts were drawn from the amplification of reference gene primers. The protocol was immunoSEQ multiplex PCR, while the TCRdb copy is restricted to in-frame clones and leaves out a portion. The DNA was the basis for D and trimming; V, J and clone size are from that table. This table holds tens of thousands of clones, about 81% found once. V was cut by 1 base and J by 8 bases, with 6 bases left in between. The CDR3 loop spans 12 amino acids. Germline values: CDR1 SEHNR, CDR2 FQNEAQ (reference sequence).

The TCR comes from a woman in her seventies with COVID-19, enrolled during active disease. This chain links TRBV7-9 with TRBJ1-3; D ambiguous. The sample was peripheral blood. As DNA, the CDR3 is TGTGCCAGCAGCTTAGAGCGGTACACCATATATTTT. Its translation is CASSLERYTIYF.